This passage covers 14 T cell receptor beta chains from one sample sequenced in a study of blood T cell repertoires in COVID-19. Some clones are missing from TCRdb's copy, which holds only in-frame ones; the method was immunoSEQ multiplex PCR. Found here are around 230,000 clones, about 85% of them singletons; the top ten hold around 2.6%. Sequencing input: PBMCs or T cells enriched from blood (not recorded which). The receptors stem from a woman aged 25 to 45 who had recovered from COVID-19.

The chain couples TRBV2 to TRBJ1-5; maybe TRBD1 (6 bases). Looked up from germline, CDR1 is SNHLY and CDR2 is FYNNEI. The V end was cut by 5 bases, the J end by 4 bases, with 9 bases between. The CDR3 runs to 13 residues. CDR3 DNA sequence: TGTGCCAGCAGTATACAGGGAAATCAGCCCCAGCATTTT. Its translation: CASSIQGNQPQHF.

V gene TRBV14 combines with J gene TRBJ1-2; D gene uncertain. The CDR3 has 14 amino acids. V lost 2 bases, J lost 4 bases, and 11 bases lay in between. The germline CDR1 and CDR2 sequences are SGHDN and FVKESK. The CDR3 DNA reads TGTGCCAGCAGCCAAATACGGGTCCCCTATGGCTACACCTTC. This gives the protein CASSQIRVPYGYTF.

Here the CDR3 DNA reads TGCGCCACCAGAGTGGGGACAGGGCCCGGCGAGCAGTACTTC. Translation: CATRVGTGPGEQYF. V gene TRBV5-1 combines with J gene TRBJ2-7, with TRBD1 identical over 9 bases. V lost 9 bases to trimming and J lost 6 bases; unmatched junction nucleotides: 13. The germline V gene has CDR1 SGHRS and CDR2 YFSETQ. This CDR3 has 14 amino acids.

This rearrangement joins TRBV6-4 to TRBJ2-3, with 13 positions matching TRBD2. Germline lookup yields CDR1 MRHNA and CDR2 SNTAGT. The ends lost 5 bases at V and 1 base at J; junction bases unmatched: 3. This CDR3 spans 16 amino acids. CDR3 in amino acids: CASSPGTSGGTDTQYF. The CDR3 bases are TGTGCCAGCAGTCCCGGGACTAGCGGGGGCACAGATACGCAGTATTTT.

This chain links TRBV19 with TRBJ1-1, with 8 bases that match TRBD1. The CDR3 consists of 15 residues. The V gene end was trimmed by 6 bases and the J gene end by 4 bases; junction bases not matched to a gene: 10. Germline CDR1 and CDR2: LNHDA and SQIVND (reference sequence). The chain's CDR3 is CASRLDRGSGTEAFF. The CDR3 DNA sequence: TGTGCCAGTAGATTAGACAGGGGATCGGGCACTGAAGCTTTCTTT.

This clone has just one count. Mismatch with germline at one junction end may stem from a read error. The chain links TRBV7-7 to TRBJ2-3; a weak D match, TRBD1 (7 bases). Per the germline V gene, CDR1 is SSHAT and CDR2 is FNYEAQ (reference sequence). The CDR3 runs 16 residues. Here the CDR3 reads CASSARQGGSTDTQYF. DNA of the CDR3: TGTGCTAGCAGCGCCCGACAGGGAGGTTCGACAGATACGCAGTATTTT.

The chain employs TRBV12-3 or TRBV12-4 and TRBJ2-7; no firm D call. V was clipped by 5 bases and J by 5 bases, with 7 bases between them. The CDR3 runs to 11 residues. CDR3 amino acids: CASSIQNEQYF. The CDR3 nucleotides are TGTGCCAGCAGTATACAGAACGAGCAGTACTTC.

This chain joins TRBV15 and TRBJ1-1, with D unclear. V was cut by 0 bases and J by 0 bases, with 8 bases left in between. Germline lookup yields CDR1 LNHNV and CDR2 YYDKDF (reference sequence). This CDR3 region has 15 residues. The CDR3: CATSRDRQVNTEAFF. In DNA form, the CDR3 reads TGTGCCACCAGCAGAGATCGGCAGGTGAACACTGAAGCTTTCTTT. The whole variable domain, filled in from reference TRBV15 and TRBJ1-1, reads DAMVIQNPRYQVTQFGKPVTLSCSQTLNHNVMYWYQQKSSQAPKLLFHYYDKDFNNEADTPDNFQSRRPNTSFCFLDIRSPGLGDTAMYLCATSRDRQVNTEAFFGQGTRLTVV.

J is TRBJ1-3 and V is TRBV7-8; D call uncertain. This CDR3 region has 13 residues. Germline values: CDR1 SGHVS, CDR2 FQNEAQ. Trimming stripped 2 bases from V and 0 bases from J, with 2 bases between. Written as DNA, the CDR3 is TGTGCCAGCAGCTTATACTCTGGAAACACCATATATTTT. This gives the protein CASSLYSGNTIYF.

For the CDR3, the DNA is TGCGCCAGCAGCTTGGCTCTACAGGGTCGTTATGAGACCCAGTACTTC. Its protein product is CASSLALQGRYETQYF. The rearrangement links TRBV5-1 to TRBJ2-5, with D perhaps matching TRBD1 (6 bases). Germline lookup yields CDR1 SGHRS and CDR2 YFSETQ. The ends were cut back, 0 bases at V and 5 bases at J, with 17 bases in the middle. The CDR3 loop spans 16 amino acids.

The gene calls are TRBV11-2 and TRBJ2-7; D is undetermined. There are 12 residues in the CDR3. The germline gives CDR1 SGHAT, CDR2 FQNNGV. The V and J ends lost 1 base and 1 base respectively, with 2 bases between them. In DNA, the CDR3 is TGTGCCAGCAGCTTAGCGTCCTACGAGCAGTACTTC. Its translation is CASSLASYEQYF.

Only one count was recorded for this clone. The CDR3 nucleotides are TGTGCCAGTAGGAACAGGGGGCTGGGGAGCTCCTATAATTCACCCCTCCACTTT. Protein: CASRNRGLGSSYNSPLHF. The rearrangement links TRBV19 to TRBJ1-6; 9 nucleotides line up with TRBD1. The CDR3 covers 18 residues. The germline V gene encodes CDR1 LNHDA and CDR2 SQIVND (reference sequence). J was trimmed by 0 bases and V by 6 bases; bases with no gene match: 9.

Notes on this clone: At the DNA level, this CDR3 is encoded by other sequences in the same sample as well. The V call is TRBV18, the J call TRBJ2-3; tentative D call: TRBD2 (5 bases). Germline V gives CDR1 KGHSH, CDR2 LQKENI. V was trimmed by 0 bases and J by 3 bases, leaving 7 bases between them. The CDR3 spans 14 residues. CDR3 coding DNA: TGTGCCAGCTCACCACCGCGCGGGACAGATACGCAGTATTTT. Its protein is CASSPPRGTDTQYF.

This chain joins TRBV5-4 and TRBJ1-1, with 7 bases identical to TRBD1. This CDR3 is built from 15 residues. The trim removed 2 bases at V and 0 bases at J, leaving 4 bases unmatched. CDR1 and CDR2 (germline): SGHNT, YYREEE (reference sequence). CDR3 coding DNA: TGTGCCAGCAGCTTAAAACAGGGGATGAACACTGAAGCTTTCTTT. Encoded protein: CASSLKQGMNTEAFF.